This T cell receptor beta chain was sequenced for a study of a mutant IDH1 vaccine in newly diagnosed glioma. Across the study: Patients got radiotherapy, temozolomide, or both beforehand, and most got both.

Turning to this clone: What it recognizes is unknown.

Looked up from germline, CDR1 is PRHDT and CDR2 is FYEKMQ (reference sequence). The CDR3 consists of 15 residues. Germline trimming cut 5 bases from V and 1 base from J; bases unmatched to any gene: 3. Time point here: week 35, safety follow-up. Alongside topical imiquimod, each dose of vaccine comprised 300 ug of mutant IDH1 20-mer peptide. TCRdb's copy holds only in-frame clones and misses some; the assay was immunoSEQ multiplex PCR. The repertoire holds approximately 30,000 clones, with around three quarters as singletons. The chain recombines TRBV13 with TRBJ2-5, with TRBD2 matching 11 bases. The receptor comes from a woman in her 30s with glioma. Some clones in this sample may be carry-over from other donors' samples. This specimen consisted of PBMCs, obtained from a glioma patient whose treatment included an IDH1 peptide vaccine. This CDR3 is CASSRTSGLQETQYF. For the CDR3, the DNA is TGTGCCAGCAGCAGGACTAGCGGGCTCCAAGAGACCCAGTACTTC.